The T cell receptor beta chain under discussion was sequenced for a study of control samples from healthy donors and cancer patients. Germline loops: CDR1 SEHNR, CDR2 FQNEAQ (reference sequence). The CDR3 has 13 amino acids. Trimming removed 5 bases from V and 0 bases from J, with 7 bases in between. Repertoires were generated with immunoSEQ multiplex PCR, while TCRdb's copy carries only in-frame clones and drops some. The sample consists of 150,000 to 200,000 clones, around 92% of them appearing once. The V call is TRBV7-9, the J call TRBJ1-2; maybe TRBD1 (5 bases). Sequencing was carried out using blood. This TCR derives from a woman younger than 45 in good health. As DNA, the CDR3 is TGTGCCAGCAGCCCACAGGCTAACTATGGCTACACCTTC. Amino acids: CASSPQANYGYTF.